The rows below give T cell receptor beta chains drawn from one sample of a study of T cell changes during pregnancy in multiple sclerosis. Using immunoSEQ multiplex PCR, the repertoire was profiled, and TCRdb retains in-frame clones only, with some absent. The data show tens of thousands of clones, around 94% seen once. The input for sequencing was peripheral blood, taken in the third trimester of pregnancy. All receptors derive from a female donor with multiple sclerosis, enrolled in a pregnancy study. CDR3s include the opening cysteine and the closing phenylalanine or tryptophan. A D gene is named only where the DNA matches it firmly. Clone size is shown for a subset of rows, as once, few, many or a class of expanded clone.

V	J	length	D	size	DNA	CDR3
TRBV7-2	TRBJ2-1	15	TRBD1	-	TGTGCCAGCAGCTCGGGGACAGGGAACTACAATGAGCAGTTCTTC	CASSSGTGNYNEQFF
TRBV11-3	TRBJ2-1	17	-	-	TGTGCCAGCAGCTTGAGGAGCGGACAGAGCTCCTACAATGAGCAGTTCTTC	CASSLRSGQSSYNEQFF
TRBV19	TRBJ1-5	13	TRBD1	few	TGTGCCAGCGCAAGACAGGGAGAACAGCCCCAGCATTTT	CASARQGEQPQHF
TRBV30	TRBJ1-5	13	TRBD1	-	TGTGCCTGGAGTGTGGGGGACAGGGGGCCCCAGCATTTT	CAWSVGDRGPQHF
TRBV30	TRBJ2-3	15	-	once	TGTGCCTGGAGTGTACGGTCTAGCGATGCAGATACGCAGTATTTT	CAWSVRSSDADTQYF
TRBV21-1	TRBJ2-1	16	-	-	TGTGCCAGCAGCAAAGGAGGACTCGATTCCTACAATGAGCAGTTCTTC	CASSKGGLDSYNEQFF
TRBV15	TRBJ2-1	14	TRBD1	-	TGTGCCACCGTAGACAGGGGGGAAGGAAATGAGCAGTTCTTC	CATVDRGEGNEQFF
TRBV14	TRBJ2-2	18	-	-	TGTGCCAGCAGCCAAGACGGTATCCCCCAGCGCCGCACCGGGGAGCTGTTTTTT	CASSQDGIPQRRTGELFF
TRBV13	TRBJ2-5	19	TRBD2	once	TGTGCCAGCGTCCTGCGGCTAAGCGGGAGTCTCCGGGGGGGGGAGACCCAGTACTTC	CASVLRLSGSLRGGETQYF
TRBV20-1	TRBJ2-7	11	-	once	TGCAGTGCCCCGACAGGTTACGAGCAGTACTTC	CSAPTGYEQYF
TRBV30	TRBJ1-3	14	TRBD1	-	TGTGCTTTGGACAGGTCGGTTACTGGAAACACCATATATTTT	CALDRSVTGNTIYF
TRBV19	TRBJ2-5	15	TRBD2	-	TGTGCCAGTAGTATGAGCGGGGGGGTGAAAGAGACCCAGTACTTC	CASSMSGGVKETQYF
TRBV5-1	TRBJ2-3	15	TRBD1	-	TGCGCCAGCAGCTCGGGACAGGGGGCGAGAGATACGCAGTATTTT	CASSSGQGARDTQYF
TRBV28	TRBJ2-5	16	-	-	TGTGCCAGCAGTTTTGACTACAGGGAAGCCTCAGAGACCCAGTACTTC	CASSFDYREASETQYF
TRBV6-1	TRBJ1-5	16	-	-	TGTGCCAGCAGTGAATGGGGATTGGAGGCGAATCAGCCCCAGCATTTT	CASSEWGLEANQPQHF
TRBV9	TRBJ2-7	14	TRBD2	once	TGTGCCAGCAGCGAGGGACTAGGGGGTTACGAGCAGTACTTC	CASSEGLGGYEQYF
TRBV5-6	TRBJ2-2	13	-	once	TGTGCCAGCAGCCCGAAGGGGACCGGGGAGCTGTTTTTT	CASSPKGTGELFF
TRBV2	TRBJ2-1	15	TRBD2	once	TGTGCCAGCTGTTCTAGCGGGAGCTCCTACAATGAGCAGTTCTTC	CASCSSGSSYNEQFF
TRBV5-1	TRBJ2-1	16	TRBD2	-	TGCGCCAGCAGCGCGGGACTAGCCCCCCGGGACAATGAGCAGTTCTTC	CASSAGLAPRDNEQFF
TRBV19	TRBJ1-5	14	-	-	TGTGCCAGTAGGGGAACAGGGAGCAATCAGCCCCAGCATTTT	CASRGTGSNQPQHF
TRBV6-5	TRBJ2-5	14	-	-	TGTGCCAGCAGTTATTGGCCGAAACAAGAGACCCAGTACTTC	CASSYWPKQETQYF